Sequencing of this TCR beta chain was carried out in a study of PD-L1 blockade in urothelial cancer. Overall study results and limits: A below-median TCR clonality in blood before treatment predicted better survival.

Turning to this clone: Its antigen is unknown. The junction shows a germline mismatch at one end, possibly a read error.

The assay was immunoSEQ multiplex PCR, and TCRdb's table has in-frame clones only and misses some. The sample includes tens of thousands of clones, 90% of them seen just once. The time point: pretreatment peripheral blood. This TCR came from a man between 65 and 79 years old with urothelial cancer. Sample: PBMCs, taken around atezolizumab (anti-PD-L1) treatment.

The CDR3 nucleotides are TGTGCCAGTAGTATGGTTGGCCTAGCGGGGAGATTGCTCTTC. Protein: CASSMVGLAGRLLF. V and J are TRBV19 and TRBJ2-1; 9 positions match TRBD2. CDR3 length: 14 residues. Germline lookup yields CDR1 LNHDA and CDR2 SQIVND (reference sequence).